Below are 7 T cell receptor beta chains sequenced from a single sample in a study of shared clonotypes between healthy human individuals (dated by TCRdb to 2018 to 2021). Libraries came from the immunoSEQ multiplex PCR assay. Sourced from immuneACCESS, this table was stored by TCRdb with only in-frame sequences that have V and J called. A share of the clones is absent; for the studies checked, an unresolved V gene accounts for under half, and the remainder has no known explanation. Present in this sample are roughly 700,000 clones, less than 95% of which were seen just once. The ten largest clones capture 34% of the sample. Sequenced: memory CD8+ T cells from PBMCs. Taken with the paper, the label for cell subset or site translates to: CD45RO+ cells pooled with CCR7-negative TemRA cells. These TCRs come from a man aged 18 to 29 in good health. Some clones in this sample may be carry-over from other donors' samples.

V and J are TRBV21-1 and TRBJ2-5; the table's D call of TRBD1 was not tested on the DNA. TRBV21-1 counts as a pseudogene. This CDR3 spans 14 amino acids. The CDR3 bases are TGTGCCAGCAGCATTCGGACAGTACAAGAGACCCAGTACTTC. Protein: CASSIRTVQETQYF.

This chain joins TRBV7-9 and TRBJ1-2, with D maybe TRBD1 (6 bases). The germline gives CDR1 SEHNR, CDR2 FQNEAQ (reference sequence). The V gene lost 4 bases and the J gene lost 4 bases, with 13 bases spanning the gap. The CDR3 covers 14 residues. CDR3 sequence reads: CASSSNRVGYGYTF. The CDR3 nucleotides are TGTGCCAGCAGCTCAAACAGGGTAGGCTATGGCTACACCTTC.

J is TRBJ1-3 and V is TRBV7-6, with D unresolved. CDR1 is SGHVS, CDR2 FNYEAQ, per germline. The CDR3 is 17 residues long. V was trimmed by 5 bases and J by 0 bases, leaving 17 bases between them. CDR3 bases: TGTGCCAGCAGCCCCGACAAACCCTTCGGCTCTGGAAACACCATATATTTT. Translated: CASSPDKPFGSGNTIYF.

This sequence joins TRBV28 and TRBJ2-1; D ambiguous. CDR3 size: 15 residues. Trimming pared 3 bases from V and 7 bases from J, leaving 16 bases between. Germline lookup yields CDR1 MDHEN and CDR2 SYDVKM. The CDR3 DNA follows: TGTGCCAGCAGTTTCCCCCGACTCACCAGGAATGAGCAGTTCTTC. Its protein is CASSFPRLTRNEQFF.

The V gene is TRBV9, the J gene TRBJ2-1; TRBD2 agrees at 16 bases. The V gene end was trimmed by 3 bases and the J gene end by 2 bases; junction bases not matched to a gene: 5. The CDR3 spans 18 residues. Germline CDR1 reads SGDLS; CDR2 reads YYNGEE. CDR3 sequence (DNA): TGTGCCAGCAGCGGAGGGGGACTAGCGGGAGGGCCCTACAATGAGCAGTTCTTC. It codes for CASSGGGLAGGPYNEQFF.

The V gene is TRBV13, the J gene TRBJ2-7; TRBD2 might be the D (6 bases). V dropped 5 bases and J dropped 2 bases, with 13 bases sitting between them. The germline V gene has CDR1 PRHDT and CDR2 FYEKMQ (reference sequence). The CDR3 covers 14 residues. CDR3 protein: CASSPHGGTYEQYF. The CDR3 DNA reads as TGTGCCAGCAGCCCTCACGGGGGTACCTACGAGCAGTACTTC.

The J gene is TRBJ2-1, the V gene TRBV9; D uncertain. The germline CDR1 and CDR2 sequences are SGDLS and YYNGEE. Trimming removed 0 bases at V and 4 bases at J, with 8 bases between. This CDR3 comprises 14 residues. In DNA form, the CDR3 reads TGTGCCAGCAGCGTAGTAAACTTATACAATGAGCAGTTCTTC. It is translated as CASSVVNLYNEQFF.